Shown below are 22 T cell receptor beta chains from a single sample sequenced in a study of cytotoxic CD8 clonotypes in ibrutinib-treated CLL. Method: immunoSEQ multiplex PCR; TCRdb's copy keeps in-frame clones and lacks some. The data hold over 120,000 clones, with 80% observed a single time. The sample consisted of PBMCs, taken after 36 months of ibrutinib treatment. These receptors were collected from a human donor with chronic lymphocytic leukemia.

V usage is TRBV30 and J usage is TRBJ1-5; D perhaps matches TRBD1 (5 bases). Trimming removed 0 bases at V and 9 bases at J, with 12 bases between. In germline, CDR1 is GTSNPN, CDR2 SVGIG (reference sequence). This CDR3 region has 13 residues. This chain's CDR3 is CAWSVVSGGPQHF. The DNA for the CDR3 is TGTGCCTGGAGTGTAGTCTCCGGGGGGCCCCAGCATTTT.

V usage is TRBV9 and J usage is TRBJ1-1; D is perhaps TRBD1 (6 bases). The CDR3 runs to 15 residues. V was trimmed by 5 bases and J by 1 base, leaving 15 bases between them. Germline V lookup: CDR1 SGDLS, CDR2 YYNGEE. CDR3 residues: CASRGPGQKNTEAFF. CDR3 nucleotide sequence: TGTGCCAGCAGGGGCCCAGGACAGAAGAACACTGAAGCTTTCTTT.

The J gene is TRBJ2-3, the V gene TRBV10-1; D is possibly TRBD1 (6 bases). The V and J ends lost 3 bases and 1 base respectively, with 8 bases between them. The germline V gene encodes CDR1 WNHNN and CDR2 SYGVQD (reference sequence). This CDR3 comprises 14 residues. DNA for the CDR3: TGCGCCAGCAGTGACAGGGGAGGCACAGATACGCAGTATTTT. This codes for CASSDRGGTDTQYF.

The rearrangement uses TRBV6-5 and TRBJ2-7; a possible D gene is TRBD1 (6 bases). V was clipped by 5 bases and J by 0 bases, with 14 bases between them. The CDR3 totals 15 residues. The germline V gene has CDR1 MNHEY and CDR2 SVGAGI. The CDR3 sequence: CASSAQQGSSYEQYF. The CDR3 nucleotides are TGTGCCAGCAGTGCTCAACAGGGTAGCTCCTACGAGCAGTACTTC.

The rearrangement joins TRBV7-9 to TRBJ2-1; D gene uncertain. The CDR3 spans 12 residues. Per the germline V gene, CDR1 is SEHNR and CDR2 is FQNEAQ (reference sequence). Trimming cost V 5 bases and J 8 bases, with 10 bases left between them. CDR3: CASSKIQDEQFF. The CDR3 DNA is TGTGCCAGCAGCAAAATCCAGGATGAGCAGTTCTTC.

This chain connects TRBV11-2 to TRBJ2-1; no clear D. The ends were cut back, 4 bases at V and 13 bases at J, with 11 bases in the middle. The CDR3 contains 11 residues. Germline CDR1 reads SGHAT; CDR2 reads FQNNGV. This chain's CDR3 is CASSSTVIQFF. CDR3 DNA: TGTGCCAGCAGCTCGACGGTGATTCAGTTCTTC.

J is TRBJ2-1 and V is TRBV6-5; 7 nucleotides line up with TRBD1. The CDR3 is 13 residues long. Germline CDR1 is MNHEY and CDR2 is SVGAGI. V was clipped by 10 bases and J by 4 bases; unmatched bases: 7. DNA for the CDR3: TGTGCCACTAGACAGGGTCGTTACAATGAGCAGTTCTTC. Its protein product is CATRQGRYNEQFF.

The rearrangement uses TRBV27 and TRBJ2-3; D tentatively fits TRBD1 or TRBD2 (5 bases each). CDR3 length: 14 residues. Trimming left V 5 bases short and J 0 bases short, with 9 bases between. Germline-derived CDR1 and CDR2 are MNHEY and SMNVEV (reference sequence). CDR3 coding DNA: TGTGCCAGCAGTCATCGGGACAGCACAGATACGCAGTATTTT. This sequence encodes CASSHRDSTDTQYF.

The chain links TRBV18 to TRBJ1-4, with TRBD1 identical over 8 bases. CDR3 size: 19 residues. The germline gives CDR1 KGHSH, CDR2 LQKENI. V dropped 2 bases and J dropped 0; count of bases not matched to a gene: 11. DNA for the CDR3: TGTGCCAGCTCACCAGAGGGGCCTGGACAGGGTGCAACTAATGAAAAACTGTTTTTT. Translated, it gives CASSPEGPGQGATNEKLFF. Full variable domain (missing parts from reference TRBV18 and TRBJ1-4): NAGVMQNPRHLVRRRGQEARLRCSPMKGHSHVYWYRQLPEEGLKFMVYLQKENIIDESGMPKERFSAEFPKEGPSILRIQQVVRGDSAAYFCASSPEGPGQGATNEKLFFGSGTQLSVL.

V is TRBV5-1 and J is TRBJ2-1, with D maybe TRBD2 (6 bases). Trimming shortened V by 3 bases and J by 9 bases, and 19 bases separated the two germline ends. The CDR3 is made up of 15 amino acids. From germline, CDR1 is SGHRS and CDR2 YFSETQ. CDR3 sequence (DNA): TGCGCCAGCAGCTCCGGGACTCGAGTTAGGACTGAGCAGTTCTTC. Protein product: CASSSGTRVRTEQFF.

J is TRBJ2-1 and V is TRBV5-4; D remains ambiguous. The germline gives CDR1 SGHNT, CDR2 YYREEE (reference sequence). CDR3 size: 13 residues. The V end lost 6 bases, the J end lost 8 bases, and 15 bases lay between the germline ends. CDR3 nucleotide sequence: TGTGCCAGCATACACCCCCCGAACGATGAGCAGTTCTTC. It specifies CASIHPPNDEQFF.

The chain joins TRBV10-1 to TRBJ2-1, with 7 bases fitting TRBD2. The CDR3 sequence is 16 residues long. CDR1 is WNHNN and CDR2 is SYGVQD in the germline V gene (reference sequence). V dropped 4 bases and J dropped 8; count of bases not matched to a gene: 14. The CDR3 region is CASSGPGLPTGHEQFF. The CDR3 DNA reads TGCGCCAGCAGTGGACCGGGACTACCTACAGGCCATGAGCAGTTCTTC.

This clone was seen more than once but under ten times. The gene calls are TRBV19 and TRBJ1-2; TRBD1 aligns across 8 bases. Per germline, CDR1 LNHDA and CDR2 SQIVND (reference sequence). CDR3 length: 15 amino acids. Trimming removed 7 bases from V and 7 bases from J; junction bases left unmatched: 14. The CDR3 DNA reads as TGTGCCAGTACCGACACCGGACAGGGATCCAGTGGCTACACCTTC. Translated, it gives CASTDTGQGSSGYTF.

The V gene is TRBV29-1, the J gene TRBJ1-1; D remains ambiguous. The CDR3 is 11 amino acids. Germline CDR1 and CDR2: SQVTM and ANQGSEA. V lost 7 bases and J lost 6, with 12 bases in between. CDR3 coding DNA: TGCAGCGGCGGTGGTCGATCTGAAGCTTTCTTT. Translated, it gives CSGGGRSEAFF.

There are a few counts of this clone. V gene TRBV7-3 combines with J gene TRBJ2-2, with D uncertain. CDR1 SGHTA and CDR2 FQGTGA come from the germline V gene. The CDR3 spans 13 residues. The ends were cut back, 5 bases at V and 3 bases at J, with 7 bases in the middle. Here the CDR3 reads CASSPIHTGELFF. The CDR3 nucleotides read TGTGCCAGCAGCCCGATCCACACCGGGGAGCTGTTTTTT.

The gene calls are TRBV19 and TRBJ1-2; TRBD1 aligns across 8 bases. CDR1 and CDR2 from the germline V gene are LNHDA and SQIVND (reference sequence). This CDR3 has 15 amino acids. The V segment lost 0 bases and the J segment 7 bases; nucleotides outside the gene matches: 7. Written as DNA, the CDR3 is TGTGCCAGTAGTATAGATGGACAGGGTTTCTCTGGCTACACCTTC. Its translation is CASSIDGQGFSGYTF.

The chain links TRBV27 to TRBJ2-7; perhaps TRBD1 as D (6 bases). The germline V gene has CDR1 MNHEY and CDR2 SMNVEV (reference sequence). The CDR3 has 16 amino acids. Trimming removed 5 bases from V and 0 bases from J, with 17 bases in between. CDR3 coding DNA: TGTGCCAGCAGTCGCTGGACAGTGCAGAGCTCCTACGAGCAGTACTTC. The encoded protein is CASSRWTVQSSYEQYF.

The rearrangement joins TRBV5-1 to TRBJ1-1; the match to TRBD1 covers 8 bases. The CDR3 spans 15 residues. V lost 4 bases and J lost 1; bases outside the gene matches: 6. In germline, CDR1 is SGHRS, CDR2 YFSETQ. DNA of the CDR3: TGCGCCAGCAGCCCCAGGGGGCCTGGGAACACTGAAGCTTTCTTT. It codes for CASSPRGPGNTEAFF.

This clone has at least ten counts. The chain carries TRBV6-5 and TRBJ2-1; D is tentatively TRBD1 or TRBD2 (5 bases each). Trimming shortened V by 6 bases and J by 0 bases, and 9 bases separated the two germline ends. CDR3 length: 14 residues. Germline V gives CDR1 MNHEY, CDR2 SVGAGI. The chain's CDR3 is CASSRGGSYNEQFF. The CDR3 coding sequence is TGTGCCAGCAGCCGTGGGGGCTCCTACAATGAGCAGTTCTTC.

The V and J genes are TRBV4-1 and TRBJ1-2, with D maybe TRBD1 (6 bases). The CDR3 runs to 16 residues. Between the trimmed V and J ends, which lost 0 bases and 4 bases, there was a span of 15 bases. The V gene's germline CDR1 is MGHRA and CDR2 YSYEKL. The CDR3 region has the DNA TGCGCCAGCAGCCAAGATCTCTCAGGACAGTTCTATGGCTACACCTTC. Translated, it gives CASSQDLSGQFYGYTF.

The V gene is TRBV5-1, the J gene TRBJ2-5; 8 bases agree with TRBD2. Germline values: CDR1 SGHRS, CDR2 YFSETQ. With V trimmed by 0 bases and J by 5 bases, 12 bases remained unmatched. This CDR3 contains 17 residues. CDR3 region: CASSLAALAGLGETQYF. Written as DNA, the CDR3 is TGCGCCAGCAGCTTGGCCGCGTTAGCGGGACTTGGGGAGACCCAGTACTTC.

The V gene is TRBV5-1, the J gene TRBJ1-1; a weak D match, TRBD1 (6 bases). From germline, CDR1 is SGHRS and CDR2 YFSETQ. Deletions cut 1 base from V and 9 bases from J, with 13 bases between. The CDR3 spans 13 residues. The CDR3 loop reads CASSLIGGAKAFF. CDR3 bases: TGCGCCAGCAGCTTGATCGGGGGCGCGAAAGCTTTCTTT.